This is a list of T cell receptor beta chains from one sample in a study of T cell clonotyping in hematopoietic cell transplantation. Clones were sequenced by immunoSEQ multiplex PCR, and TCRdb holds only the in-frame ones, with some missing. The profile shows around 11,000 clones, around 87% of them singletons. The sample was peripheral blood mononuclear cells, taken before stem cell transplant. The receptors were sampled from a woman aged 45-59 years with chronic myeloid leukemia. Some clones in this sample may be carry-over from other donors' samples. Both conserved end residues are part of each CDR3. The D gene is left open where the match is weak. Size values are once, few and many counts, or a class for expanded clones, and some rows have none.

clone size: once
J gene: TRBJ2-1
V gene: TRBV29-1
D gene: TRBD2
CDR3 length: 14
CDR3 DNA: TGCAGCGTGGCGACTAGCGGGACTTTGGATGAGCAGTTCTTC
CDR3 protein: CSVATSGTLDEQFF

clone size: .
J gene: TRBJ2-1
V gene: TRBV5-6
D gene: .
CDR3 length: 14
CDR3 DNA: TGTGCCAGCAGCTTGGTGGGACTGAGAAATGAGCAGTTCTTC
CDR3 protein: CASSLVGLRNEQFF

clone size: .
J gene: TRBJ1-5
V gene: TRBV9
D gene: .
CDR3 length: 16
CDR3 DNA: TGTGCCAGCAGCAAAGGGGGAGACAGTCGGAATCAGCCCCAGCATTTT
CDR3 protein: CASSKGGDSRNQPQHF

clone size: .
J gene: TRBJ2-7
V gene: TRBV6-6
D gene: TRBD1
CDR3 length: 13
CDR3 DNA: TGTGCCAGCAGAATCCGGGACAGCTACGAGCAGTACTTC
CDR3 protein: CASRIRDSYEQYF

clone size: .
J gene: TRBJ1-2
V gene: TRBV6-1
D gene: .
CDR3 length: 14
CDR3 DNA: TGTGCCAGCAGTGAAGCCGCAAGAACCTATGGCTACACCTTC
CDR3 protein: CASSEAARTYGYTF

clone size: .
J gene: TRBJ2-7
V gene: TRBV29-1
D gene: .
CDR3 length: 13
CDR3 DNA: TGCAGCGTTGAAGCGGGAGCTGCTCGCGAGCAGTACTTC
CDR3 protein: CSVEAGAAREQYF

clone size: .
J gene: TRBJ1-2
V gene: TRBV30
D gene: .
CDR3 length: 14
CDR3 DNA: TGTGCCTGCCCTTTCCGCAGGGGACGTTATGGCTACACCTTC
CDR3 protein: CACPFRRGRYGYTF

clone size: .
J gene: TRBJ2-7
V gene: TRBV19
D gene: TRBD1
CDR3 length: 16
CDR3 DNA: TGTGCCAGTATGGGGCCACGGGACAGGGGGTCCAACGAGCAGTACTTC
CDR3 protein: CASMGPRDRGSNEQYF

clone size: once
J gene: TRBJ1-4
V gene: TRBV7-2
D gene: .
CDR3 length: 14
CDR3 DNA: TGTGCCAGCAGCAAAGGGGATAGGAATGAAAAACTGTTTTTT
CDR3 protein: CASSKGDRNEKLFF

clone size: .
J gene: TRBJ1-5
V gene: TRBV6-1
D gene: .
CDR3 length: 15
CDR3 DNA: TGTGCCAGCAGTGAGGCGGGACATCAGAATCAGCCCCAGCATTTT
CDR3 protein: CASSEAGHQNQPQHF

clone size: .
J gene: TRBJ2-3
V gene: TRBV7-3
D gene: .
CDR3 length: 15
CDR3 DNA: TGTGCCAGCAGCTTATACGGGCGGGACACAGATACGCAGTATTTT
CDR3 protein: CASSLYGRDTDTQYF

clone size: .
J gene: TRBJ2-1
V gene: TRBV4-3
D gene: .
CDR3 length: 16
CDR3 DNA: TGCGCCAGCAGCCAAACGGGACAAGATTTTTACAATGAGCAGTTCTTC
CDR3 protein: CASSQTGQDFYNEQFF

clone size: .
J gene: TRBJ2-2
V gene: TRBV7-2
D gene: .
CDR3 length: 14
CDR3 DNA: TGTGCCAGCAGCTTAGTTCGTCTCACCGGGGAGCTGTTTTTT
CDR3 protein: CASSLVRLTGELFF

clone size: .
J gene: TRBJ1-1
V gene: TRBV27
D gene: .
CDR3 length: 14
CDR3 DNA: TGTGCCAGCAGTTTATTTTCTATGAACACTGAAGCTTTCTTT
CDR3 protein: CASSLFSMNTEAFF

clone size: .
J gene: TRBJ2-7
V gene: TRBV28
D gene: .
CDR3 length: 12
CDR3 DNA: TGTGCCAGCAGTCAGTCAGGGGTCGAGCAGTACTTC
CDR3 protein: CASSQSGVEQYF

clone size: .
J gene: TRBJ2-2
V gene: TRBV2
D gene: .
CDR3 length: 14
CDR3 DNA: TGTGCCAGCAGTGATAACCCGGGGCTCGGGGAGCTGTTTTTT
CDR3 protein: CASSDNPGLGELFF

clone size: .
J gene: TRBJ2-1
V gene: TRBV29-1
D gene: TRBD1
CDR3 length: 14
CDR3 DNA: TGCAGCGTCGCCGGGACAGGCTCCTACAATGAGCAGTTCTTC
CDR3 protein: CSVAGTGSYNEQFF

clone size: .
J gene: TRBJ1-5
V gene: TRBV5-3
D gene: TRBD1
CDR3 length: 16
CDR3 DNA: TGTGCCAGAAGCTCCGGGACAGGGGGCAGCAATCAGCCCCAGCATTTT
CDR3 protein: CARSSGTGGSNQPQHF

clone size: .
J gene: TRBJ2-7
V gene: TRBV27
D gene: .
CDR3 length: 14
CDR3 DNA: TGTGCCAGTAGTCCAATAGAAAACCCATACGAGCAGTACTTC
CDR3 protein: CASSPIENPYEQYF

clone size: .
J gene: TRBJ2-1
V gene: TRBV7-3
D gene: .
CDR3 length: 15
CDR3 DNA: TGTGCCAGCAGCTTATTTCCTGTGGCTGGCAATGAGCAGTTCTTC
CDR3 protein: CASSLFPVAGNEQFF

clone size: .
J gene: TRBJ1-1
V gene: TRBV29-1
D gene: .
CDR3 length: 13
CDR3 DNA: TGCAGCGTTGAGGGGGGGGGCTACACTGAAGCTTTCTTT
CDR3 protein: CSVEGGGYTEAFF

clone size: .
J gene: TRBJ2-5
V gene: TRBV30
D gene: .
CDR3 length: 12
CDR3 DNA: TGTGCCTGGAGTGTTGGGGGAAAGACCCAGTACTTC
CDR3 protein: CAWSVGGKTQYF

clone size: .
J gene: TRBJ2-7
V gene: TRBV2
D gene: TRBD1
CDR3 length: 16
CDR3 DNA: TGTGCCAGCACGGGACAGACATACTCCAGCTCCTACGAGCAGTACTTC
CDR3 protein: CASTGQTYSSSYEQYF

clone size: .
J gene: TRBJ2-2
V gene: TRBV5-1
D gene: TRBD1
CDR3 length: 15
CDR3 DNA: TGCGCCAGCAGCCGGGACAGGGGGGACACCGGGGAGCTGTTTTTT
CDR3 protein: CASSRDRGDTGELFF

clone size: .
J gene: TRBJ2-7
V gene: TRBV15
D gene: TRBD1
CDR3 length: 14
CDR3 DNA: TGTGCCACCAGCAGCTGGGGACAGGGTTACGAGCAGTACTTC
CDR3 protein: CATSSWGQGYEQYF

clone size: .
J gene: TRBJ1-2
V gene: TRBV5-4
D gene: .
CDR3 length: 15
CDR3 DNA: TGTGCCAGCAGCTTGCCGACAGCGGGTAACTATGGCTACACCTTC
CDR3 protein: CASSLPTAGNYGYTF

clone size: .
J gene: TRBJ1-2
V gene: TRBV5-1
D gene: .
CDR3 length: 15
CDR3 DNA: TGCGCCAGCAGCCCGGAAATGTCTCAGTTCTATGGCTACACCTTC
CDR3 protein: CASSPEMSQFYGYTF

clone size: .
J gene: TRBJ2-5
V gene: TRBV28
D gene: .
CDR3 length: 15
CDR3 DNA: TGTGCCAGCAGTCCCCAAGGGCCCCTCCAAGAGACCCAGTACTTC
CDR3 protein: CASSPQGPLQETQYF

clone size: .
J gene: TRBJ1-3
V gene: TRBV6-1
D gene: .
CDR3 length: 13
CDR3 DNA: TGTGCCAGCAGTGAATCGCGGGGAAACACCATATATTTT
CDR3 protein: CASSESRGNTIYF

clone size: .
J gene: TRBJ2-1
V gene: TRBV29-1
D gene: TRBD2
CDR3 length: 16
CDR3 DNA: TGCAGCGTCGATACGGGACTAGCGGAGCGATACAATGAGCAGTTCTTC
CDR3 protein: CSVDTGLAERYNEQFF

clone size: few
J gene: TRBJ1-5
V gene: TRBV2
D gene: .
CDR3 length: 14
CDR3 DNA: TGTGCCAGCAGTCGGACACTGAGGAATCAGCCCCAGCATTTT
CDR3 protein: CASSRTLRNQPQHF

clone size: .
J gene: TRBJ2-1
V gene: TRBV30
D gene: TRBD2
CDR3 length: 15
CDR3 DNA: TGTGCCTGGAGTCCAGTGGTTGTTTCGGGGGAGGGCCCGTTCTTC
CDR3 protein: CAWSPVVVSGEGPFF

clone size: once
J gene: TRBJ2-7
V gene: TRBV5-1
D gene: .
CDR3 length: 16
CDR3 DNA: TGCGCCAGCAGCTATCCTTCCGGGACGGGGAAGTACGAGCAGTACTTC
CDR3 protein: CASSYPSGTGKYEQYF

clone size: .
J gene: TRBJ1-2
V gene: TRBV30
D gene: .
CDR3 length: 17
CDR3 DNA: TGTGCCTGGAGTGTACCGCTCCGACGGAGAGGGGAAGGGGGCTACACCTTC
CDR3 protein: CAWSVPLRRRGEGGYTF

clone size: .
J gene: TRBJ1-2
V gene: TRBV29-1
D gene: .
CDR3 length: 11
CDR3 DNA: TGCAGCGTTGATCCCTCGTATGGCTACACCTTC
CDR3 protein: CSVDPSYGYTF

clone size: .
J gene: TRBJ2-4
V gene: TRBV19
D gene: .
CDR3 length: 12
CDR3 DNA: TGTGCCAGTAGTCCCCCGGACTTTGTTCAGTACTTC
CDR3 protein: CASSPPDFVQYF

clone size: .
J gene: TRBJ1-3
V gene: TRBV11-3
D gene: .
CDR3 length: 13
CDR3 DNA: TGTGCCAGCAGCCGATCACAAGGAAACACCATATATTTT
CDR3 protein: CASSRSQGNTIYF

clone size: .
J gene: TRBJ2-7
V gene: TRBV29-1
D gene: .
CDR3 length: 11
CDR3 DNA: TGCAGCGTTGATGGGGGACACGAGCAGTACTTC
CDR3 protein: CSVDGGHEQYF

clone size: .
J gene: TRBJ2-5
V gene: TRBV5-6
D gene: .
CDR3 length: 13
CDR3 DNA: TGTGCCAGCAGCTTGGTGCAGGCAGAGACCCAGTACTTC
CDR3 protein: CASSLVQAETQYF

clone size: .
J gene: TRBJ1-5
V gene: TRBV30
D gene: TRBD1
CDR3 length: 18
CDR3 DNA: TGTGCCTGGAGTGAAGGGACAGGGGGTCCATATAGCAATCAGCCCCAGCATTTT
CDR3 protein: CAWSEGTGGPYSNQPQHF

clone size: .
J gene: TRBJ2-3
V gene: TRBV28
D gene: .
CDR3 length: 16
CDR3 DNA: TGTGCCAGCAGTTTAGGGGACAGCGGGCTTATAGATACGCAGTATTTT
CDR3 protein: CASSLGDSGLIDTQYF

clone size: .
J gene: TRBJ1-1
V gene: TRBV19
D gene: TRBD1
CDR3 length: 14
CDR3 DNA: TGTGCCAGTAGTCTCGGGACAGGCCTGACTGAAGCTTTCTTT
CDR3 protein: CASSLGTGLTEAFF

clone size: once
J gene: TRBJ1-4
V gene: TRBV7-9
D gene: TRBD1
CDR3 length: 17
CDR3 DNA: TGTGCCAGCAGTTCTACCCGGGACAGGGGATCTAATGAAAAACTGTTTTTT
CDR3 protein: CASSSTRDRGSNEKLFF

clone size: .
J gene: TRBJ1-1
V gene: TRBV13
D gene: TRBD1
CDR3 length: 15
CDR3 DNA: TGTGCCAGCAGGATAGTCGGGACAGGGGTCACTGAAGCTTTCTTT
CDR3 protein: CASRIVGTGVTEAFF

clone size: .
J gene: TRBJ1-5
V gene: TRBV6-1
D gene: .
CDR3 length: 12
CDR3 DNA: TGTGCCAGCAGGTCGGGCAATCAGCCCCAGCATTTT
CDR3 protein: CASRSGNQPQHF

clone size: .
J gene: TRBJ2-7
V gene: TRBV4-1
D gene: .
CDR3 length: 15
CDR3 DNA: TGCGCCAGCAGCCAAGAAGGGACTGGCGCCTACGAGCAGTACTTC
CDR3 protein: CASSQEGTGAYEQYF

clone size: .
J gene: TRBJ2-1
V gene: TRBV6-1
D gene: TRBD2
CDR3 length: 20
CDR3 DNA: TGTGCCAGCAGTGATGGCCGAGTGGTAGCGGGAGGATTTTCCTACAATGAGCAGTTCTTC
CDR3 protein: CASSDGRVVAGGFSYNEQFF

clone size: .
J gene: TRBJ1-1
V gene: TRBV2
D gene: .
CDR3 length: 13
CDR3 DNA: TGTGCCAGCAGTGCGGAGACGAACACTGAAGCTTTCTTT
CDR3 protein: CASSAETNTEAFF

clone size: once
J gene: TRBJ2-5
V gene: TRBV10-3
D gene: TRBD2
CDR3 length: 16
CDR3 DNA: TGTGCCATCAGTGAGGGGACTAGCGGGAGTCAAGAGACCCAGTACTTC
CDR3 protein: CAISEGTSGSQETQYF